This record covers a single T cell receptor (beta chain). This sample is part of a study of blood T cell repertoires in COVID-19. Germline CDR1 and CDR2: KGHSH and LQKENI. V shed 5 bases, J shed 1 base, and the junction held 10 bases outside the gene matches. The CDR3 is 16 residues long. Methods used by the authors: Amplification from reference gene primers served as the basis for estimated nucleated cell counts. The method was immunoSEQ multiplex PCR; TCRdb's version includes in-frame clones alone and lacks a portion of them. That table furnishes V, J and clone size, whereas the DNA furnished D and trimming. The table lists 300,000 to 400,000 clones, around nine tenths of them singletons.

The V gene is TRBV18, the J gene TRBJ1-1; 7 bases line up with TRBD1. This clonotype was sampled from a man between 25 and 39 years old who had recovered from COVID-19. Sequencing used PBMCs or T cells enriched from blood (not recorded which). In DNA form, the CDR3 reads TGTGCCAGCTCAGCACAGGGGCGCGGGGGGAACACTGAAGCTTTCTTT. Protein sequence: CASSAQGRGGNTEAFF.